Listed below are T cell receptor beta chains from one sample, sequenced in a study of CD8 T cells in Susac syndrome. TCRdb reprocessed the immunoSEQ multiplex PCR reads via MiXCR and lists one record per CDR3 protein. The profile shows tens of thousands of distinct CDR3 sequences, 85% to 95% of them singletons. Sequencing input: CD4+ T cells from PBMCs. The receptor set was obtained from a human donor with Susac syndrome. CDR3s include the opening cysteine and the closing phenylalanine or tryptophan. The D gene is left open where the match is weak. A row's size may be missing; if present it is once, few, many or a size class.

cdr3_nt cdr3_aa clone_size v_call d_call j_call
TGTGCCAGTAGTATAGACGTCGTCGGGACAGGGGGGTCCTACGAGCAGTACTTC CASSIDVVGTGGSYEQYF NA TRBV19 TRBD1 TRBJ2-7
TGTGCCAGCAGCTTCTCCCGGGGGAGCAACGAGCAGTACTTC CASSFSRGSNEQYF NA TRBV5-4 NA TRBJ2-7
TGCAGGGGCACTGAAGCTTTCTTT CRGTEAFF NA TRBV20-1 NA TRBJ1-1
TGCAGCGTGACGGGGATAAGGAGGGATACGCAGTATTTT CSVTGIRRDTQYF NA TRBV29-1 NA TRBJ2-3
TGTGCCAGCTCCGGGGAGGGCACCGGGGAGCTGTTTTTT CASSGEGTGELFF NA TRBV6-2/TRBV6-3 TRBD2 TRBJ2-2
TGTGCCTCATCACCTTCAGGGTCCCTCATCTACGAGCAGTACTTC CASSPSGSLIYEQYF NA TRBV27 NA TRBJ2-7
TGTGCCAGCAGCCCCAGAATAGCGGGGGACGAGCAGTACTTC CASSPRIAGDEQYF NA TRBV11-2 TRBD2 TRBJ2-7
TGTGCCAGCTCACCACCGCGTAATTCTGGGGCCAACGTCCTGACTTTC CASSPPRNSGANVLTF NA TRBV18 NA TRBJ2-6
TGCAGTGCCGAGAGCCCTAACATTCAGTACTTC CSAESPNIQYF NA TRBV20-1 NA TRBJ2-4
TGTGCCAGCAGTTTTGATGTGGGTGCTAATGTGGTGGGGGAGCAGTACTTC CASSFDVGANVVGEQYF NA TRBV28 NA TRBJ2-7
TGTGCCAGCAGTGGGGACTACAATGAGCAGTTCTTC CASSGDYNEQFF NA TRBV2 NA TRBJ2-1
TGTGCCAGTAGTATAGATCCCCGACTGGGCACCTACAATGAGCAGTTCTTC CASSIDPRLGTYNEQFF NA TRBV19 NA TRBJ2-1
TGTGCCAGTAGTTCCGGGCTACAAGAGACCCAGTACTTC CASSSGLQETQYF NA TRBV6-1 NA TRBJ2-5
TGCGCCAGCCGGGAGGGCCATAGCACAGATACGCAGTATTTT CASREGHSTDTQYF NA TRBV4-1 TRBD2 TRBJ2-3
TGCGCCAGCAGCCAAGAAGTAACCGGTGGGTCCTATGGCTACACCTTC CASSQEVTGGSYGYTF NA TRBV4-1 NA TRBJ1-2
TGTGCCAGCAGCTCCCGCGGCAATCAGCCCCAGCATTTT CASSSRGNQPQHF NA TRBV7-2 NA TRBJ1-5
TGTGCCAGCAGCTTCCCTAGCGGGGGGTCGAACACCGGGGAGCTGTTTTTT CASSFPSGGSNTGELFF NA TRBV7-2 TRBD2 TRBJ2-2
TGTGCCAGCAGTTTATGGCGGGGGGAGGGCTATGGCTACACCTTC CASSLWRGEGYGYTF NA TRBV28 NA TRBJ1-2
TGTGCCAGCAGCTTATGGCTAGGAGCCGGGGAGCTGTTTTTT CASSLWLGAGELFF NA TRBV11-2 NA TRBJ2-2
TGTGCCAGCAGCCAAGGGCAGGAGGGCAGCACTGAAGCTTTCTTT CASSQGQEGSTEAFF NA TRBV4-2 NA TRBJ1-1
TGTGCCAGCAGGCGGACAGGGGGGACCGGGGAGCTGTTTTTT CASRRTGGTGELFF NA TRBV6-2/TRBV6-3 TRBD1 TRBJ2-2
TGTGCCAGCAGCTCCGTCAAGGCAGGTACCACCGGGGAGCTGTTTTTT CASSSVKAGTTGELFF NA TRBV7-2 NA TRBJ2-2
TGTGCCAGCAGTTATAGAGGCACCGGAGCTTTCTTT CASSYRGTGAFF NA TRBV6-5 NA TRBJ1-1
TGCGCCAGCAGCCAAGTCGGAATAGACATGAACACTGAAGCTTTCTTT CASSQVGIDMNTEAFF NA TRBV4-3 NA TRBJ1-1
TGCAGTGCTAGAGATACTAGCGGTGTAAACAATGAGCAGTTCTTC CSARDTSGVNNEQFF NA TRBV20-1 TRBD2 TRBJ2-1
TGTGCCAGCAGATTTGGACCTAAGGGCTCCTACAATGAGCAGTTCTTC CASRFGPKGSYNEQFF NA TRBV7-9 NA TRBJ2-1
TGTGCCATCAGTTCCAGGGTAGCGGGGGGGCCTTTAGCGGCCTACAATGAGCAGTTCTTC CAISSRVAGGPLAAYNEQFF NA TRBV10-3 TRBD2 TRBJ2-1
TGTGCCAGCAGCCCATCCCCTAGCGGACTCACAGATACGCAGTATTTT CASSPSPSGLTDTQYF NA TRBV3-1 TRBD2 TRBJ2-3
TGCAGCGTTGAAGTCGGGACAGGGGGTAATACGGATACGCAGTATTTT CSVEVGTGGNTDTQYF NA TRBV29-1 TRBD1 TRBJ2-3
TGTGCCAGCAGTCTTTCGTCCGTGCAACAGGGAGGGGCTTTCTTT CASSLSSVQQGGAFF NA TRBV2 NA TRBJ1-1
TGTGCCAGCAGCCAAGCGACTAGCGCCGGGGAGCTGTTTTTT CASSQATSAGELFF NA TRBV3-1 TRBD2 TRBJ2-2
TGTGCCAGCAGTTCTGTGGGCACAGATACGCAGTATTTT CASSSVGTDTQYF NA TRBV6-2/TRBV6-3 NA TRBJ2-3
TGTGCCAGTAGTATATCCGGGACAGGGACCTACGAGCAGTACTTC CASSISGTGTYEQYF NA TRBV19 TRBD1 TRBJ2-7
TGTGCCAGCAGCTTAGTTGTGGGACAGGGCTCGGTGTTTCAGCCCCAGCATTTT CASSLVVGQGSVFQPQHF NA TRBV7-8 TRBD1 TRBJ1-5
TGCAGTGTCGCGATGGACAGGGTAGACACCATATATTTT CSVAMDRVDTIYF NA TRBV20-1 TRBD1 TRBJ1-3
TGTGCCAGCAGCCCGGCAGGGTACTATGGCTACACCTTC CASSPAGYYGYTF NA TRBV7-2 NA TRBJ1-2
TGTGCCAGTAGTTTCGACAACTTCGGGGAGCTGTTTTTT CASSFDNFGELFF NA TRBV19 NA TRBJ2-2
TGTGCCAGCAGCTTGGCCGCGGCTCCAAAGCAGTTCTTC CASSLAAAPKQFF NA TRBV5-6 NA TRBJ2-1
TGTGCCAGCAGTGATGCAGGGTCCTATGGCTACACCTTC CASSDAGSYGYTF NA TRBV25-1 NA TRBJ1-2
TGTGCCAGCAGTTTATGGGACTTCACGAGGAACTCAAACACTGAAGCTTTCTTT CASSLWDFTRNSNTEAFF NA TRBV28 NA TRBJ1-1
TGCGCCAGCAGCGACCTCCTCTCTGGAAACACCATATATTTT CASSDLLSGNTIYF NA TRBV5-1 NA TRBJ1-3
TGTGCCAGCAGCGGACAGGGGGCGCTCGGTGTCGATGAGCAGTTCTTC CASSGQGALGVDEQFF NA TRBV12-3/TRBV12-4 TRBD1 TRBJ2-1
TGCAGTGCCCCCCTTGGGAGTAGCGGGGACTTATTTAGCTCCTACAATGAGCAGTTCTTC CSAPLGSSGDLFSSYNEQFF NA TRBV20-1 TRBD2 TRBJ2-1
TGTGCCTGGAGTGTGGGGGTGGAAGCTTTCTTT CAWSVGVEAFF NA TRBV30 NA TRBJ1-1
TGTGCCAGTAGTTCTGGACAGGGTCACACCGGGGAGCTGTTTTTT CASSSGQGHTGELFF NA TRBV19 TRBD1 TRBJ2-2
TGTGCCACCAGTGATTATCCCAGGGCGGGGCGAGGAACCGGGGAGCTGTTTTTT CATSDYPRAGRGTGELFF NA TRBV24-1 NA TRBJ2-2
TGTGCCAGCAGCCTTGACAGGAGGGAGACCCAGTACTTC CASSLDRRETQYF NA TRBV3-1 NA TRBJ2-5
TGTGCCAGCAGCTCTTTGGGCCATACTGAAGCTTTCTTT CASSSLGHTEAFF NA TRBV7-9 NA TRBJ1-1
TGTGCCAGCAGCCTAAATTTACGGGGGACTGGGGCCAACGTCCTGACTTTC CASSLNLRGTGANVLTF NA TRBV7-8 NA TRBJ2-6
TGTGCCAGCTCCCCATTTAGGGATACGCAGTATTTT CASSPFRDTQYF NA TRBV18 NA TRBJ2-3
TGTGCCAGCAGTCTCCGCGGCAGGGCGGATAATTCACCCCTCCACTTT CASSLRGRADNSPLHF once TRBV6-1 NA TRBJ1-6
TGCAGTGCTAGAGACCGTGTAGCGGGGTCCTTGACAGATACGCAGTATTTT CSARDRVAGSLTDTQYF once TRBV20-1 TRBD2 TRBJ2-3
TGTGCCAGCAGACCATACAGGGGAAATCAGCCCCAGCATTTT CASRPYRGNQPQHF NA TRBV28 TRBD1 TRBJ1-5
TGTGCCAGCAGTCCGGACGGCAACTATGGCTACACCTTC CASSPDGNYGYTF NA TRBV7-2 NA TRBJ1-2